This entry is about one T cell receptor (beta chain). In this sample, this clonotype turned up a few times. The clone's antigen remains unknown. Base qualities are missing; no much larger clone stands one base away. The data originate from a study of blood T cells in healthy people across ages (dated by TCRdb to between 2014 and 2016). The study in broad terms: In model experiments, template switching captured about one uniquely barcoded TCR beta cDNA molecule for every two T cells. To track age-related changes in TCR beta repertoire diversity, the study relied on deep sequencing normalized with unique cDNA molecular identifiers. The donors were split into four age groups: young (average around 15 years), middle-aged (around 40), aged (over 55) and long-lived (roughly 88). To avoid experimental bias, donors of different ages were distributed randomly across sequencing lanes. Using the same blood draw, the study looked at two additional independent replicas of 1 million unique cDNA reads for two donors, one aged 18 to 30 and the other aged 80 or older. Broad study findings and their caveats: Because profiling used bulk unsorted PBMCs, naive and antigen-experienced compartments could not be compared conclusively. Total diversity estimates from one million sequenced T cells were considered lower bounds and underestimates. Observed TCR beta diversity per million T cells fell roughly linearly with age, and a significant reduction was already apparent by age roughly 40. Donor CMV infection status was unknown, potentially confounding age-related changes in expanded clonotypes. The long-lived group showed more naive CD4+ T cells, fewer expanded clones and increased TCR diversity than the aged group, suggesting age selection. Observed TCR beta diversity correlated strongly with the percentage of naive T cells measured by flow cytometry.

The library relied on 5' RACE. The reads were generated on an Illumina HiSeq 2500. A second PCR of roughly 7 to 11 cycles was performed with a sample-barcoded 5' primer and a J-beta primer mix. A template-switch 5' adaptor carrying 12 random nucleotides introduced a unique molecular identifier onto each TCR beta cDNA molecule. Each sample yielded at least 3 million CDR3-containing paired-end reads. All of the RNA was converted into first-strand cDNA using the Mint cDNA synthesis kit, with a TRBC-specific oligonucleotide serving as the primer. All cDNA was treated with uracil-DNA glycosylase and then went through a first 18-cycle PCR with the universal primers M1SS and BC2_uni_R. Per the authors' processing: Each sample was normalized by randomly selecting 1 million high-quality reads, each carrying a distinct molecular identifier. Instead of being binned into consensus sequences, reads with shared molecular identifiers were discarded. MiTCR, run with a Q25 quality threshold and the strictest error-elimination algorithm, handled CDR3 identification, clonotype clustering and error correction. A nonparametric unseen species model with Euler transformation was used to estimate lower-bound total TCR beta diversity. TCRdb cleaned the public reads at Q25 with fastp, built clones with MiXCR and kept in-frame beta chains. For every CDR3 protein sequence, its rows merge into one entry that carries the most common genes and DNA. These V and J calls originate from TCRdb's pipeline instead of the authors' own analysis. The sample contains about 1,500,000 distinct CDR3 sequences, around 39% of them found a single time. The ten most abundant clones make up 7.9% of the sample.

The donors were roughly 38 Caucasian individuals from Russia, aged roughly 6 to 100 years, who were systemically healthy. About 9.1 milliliters of peripheral blood were collected from each donor into EDTA-treated Vacutainer tubes. PBMCs were isolated by Ficoll-Paque density-gradient centrifugation, with at least 6.5 million obtained per sample. Total RNA was extracted from PBMCs with Trizol reagent, with at least 6 micrograms obtained per sample. For every donor, an aliquot of PBMCs went through flow cytometry to measure the percentages of naive CD45RAhigh/CD27high T cells. The CDR3 runs 15 residues from the cysteine to the phenylalanine. Just CDR3 DNA is preserved here, 45 bases in frame from base 1. From the germline V gene, CDR1 is SGHTA and CDR2 is FQGTGA. Trimming removed 6 bases from V and 6 bases from J, leaving 18 bases between the germline ends.

The sequenced sample was blood. The clonotype was recovered from a woman aged 18-29 years in good health. The chain links TRBV7-3 with TRBJ2-1, with a tentative D gene TRBD1 over 6 matching bases. The DNA is TGTGCCAGCAGTTACGCCCGACGGGACACCAATGAGCAGTTCTTC. Its translation is CASSYARRDTNEQFF.